Listed below are T cell receptor beta chains from one sample, sequenced in a study of T-cell memory formation after mild COVID-19. Via MiXCR, TCRdb re-called the 5' RACE reads, giving one row per CDR3 protein. The data contain around 250,000 distinct CDR3 sequences, around 15% of them singletons. Sequencing was carried out using PBMCs or a T cell subset sorted from them (not recorded which). The receptors shown here come from a man aged 18-30 years who had mild COVID-19 (a few samples of this study predate the infection). Cell type and time point are not known. CDR3s include the opening cysteine and the closing phenylalanine or tryptophan. A D gene is named only where the DNA matches it firmly. Not every row has a clone size; where given, it reads once, few, many or a size class.

j_call | clone_size | d_call | v_call | cdr3_aa | cdr3_nt
TRBJ2-5 | . | . | TRBV7-2 | CASSARPQETQYF | TGTGCCAGCAGCGCCAGGCCTCAAGAGACCCAGTACTTC
TRBJ1-5 | few | TRBD1 | TRBV4-1 | CASSQYRDSHQPQHF | TGCGCCAGCAGCCAGTACCGGGACAGCCATCAGCCCCAGCATTTT
TRBJ1-5 | . | TRBD1 | TRBV6-2/TRBV6-3 | CASSSIGTEIQPQHF | TGTGCCAGCAGTAGTATCGGGACAGAAATTCAGCCCCAGCATTTT
TRBJ1-1 | many | . | TRBV29-1 | CSVEDGVNTEAFF | TGCAGCGTTGAAGATGGCGTGAACACTGAAGCTTTCTTT
TRBJ1-2 | many | . | TRBV15 | CATSRDLIDNGYTF | TGTGCCACCAGCAGAGATCTGATAGACAATGGCTACACCTTC
TRBJ2-2 | medium-sized | . | TRBV7-3 | CASSLRGGSNTGELFF | TGTGCCAGCAGCTTAAGGGGGGGCTCGAACACCGGGGAGCTGTTTTTT
TRBJ2-1 | . | . | TRBV18 | CASSRTLANEQFF | TGTGCCAGCTCCCGGACCCTAGCCAATGAGCAGTTCTTC
TRBJ2-5 | many | TRBD1 | TRBV6-5 | CASSYARGQGTQYF | TGTGCCAGCAGTTACGCTAGGGGGCAGGGGACCCAGTACTTC
TRBJ2-5 | few | TRBD1 | TRBV6-5 | CASSYPGTGGETQYF | TGTGCCAGCAGTTACCCCGGGACAGGGGGAGAGACCCAGTACTTC
TRBJ1-1 | . | . | TRBV7-2 | CASSPTVMNTEAFF | TGTGCCAGCAGCCCGACAGTGATGAACACTGAAGCTTTCTTT
TRBJ2-4 | . | . | TRBV4-1 | CASSQDRWGAKNIQYF | TGCGCCAGCAGCCAAGATCGGTGGGGAGCCAAAAACATTCAGTACTTC
TRBJ1-2 | many | TRBD1 | TRBV7-2 | CASSPGTGGRGYTF | TGTGCCAGCAGTCCGGGGACAGGGGGACGAGGCTACACCTTC
TRBJ2-3 | few | . | TRBV6-2/TRBV6-3 | CASLLAGSDTQYF | TGTGCCAGCCTCCTGGCGGGGTCGGATACGCAGTATTTT
TRBJ2-3 | few | TRBD1 | TRBV5-5 | CASSLALTGITDTQYF | TGTGCCAGCAGCTTGGCCCTGACAGGGATAACAGATACGCAGTATTTT
TRBJ1-5 | . | TRBD1 | TRBV12-5 | CASGLVLGQGASNQPQHF | TGTGCTAGTGGTTTGGTACTTGGACAGGGGGCGAGCAATCAGCCCCAGCATTTT
TRBJ2-2 | few | . | TRBV12-3/TRBV12-4 | CASSFAAGELFF | TGTGCCAGCAGTTTTGCCGCCGGGGAGCTGTTTTTT
TRBJ1-5 | many | . | TRBV7-2 | CASSLFAVPNQPQHF | TGTGCCAGCAGCTTATTCGCAGTACCTAATCAGCCCCAGCATTTT
TRBJ2-4 | few | TRBD1 | TRBV27 | CASSLLGTGNKNIQYF | TGTGCCAGCAGTCTACTAGGGACAGGCAACAAAAACATTCAGTACTTC
TRBJ1-1 | many | TRBD1 | TRBV29-1 | CSVETGNSAEAFF | TGCAGCGTTGAGACAGGGAATTCAGCTGAAGCTTTCTTT
TRBJ2-3 | few | TRBD1 | TRBV5-1 | CASTPGQGTDTQYF | TGCGCCAGCACCCCGGGACAGGGGACAGATACGCAGTATTTT
TRBJ2-5 | . | . | TRBV6-5 | CASRPPGYETQYF | TGTGCCAGCAGACCGCCAGGGTACGAGACCCAGTACTTC
TRBJ1-1 | . | . | TRBV5-1 | CASGFYSGAMNTEAFF | TGCGCCAGCGGCTTTTATTCCGGGGCCATGAACACTGAAGCTTTCTTT
TRBJ2-2 | few | . | TRBV5-1 | CASSDKWGVSGELFF | TGCGCCAGCAGCGATAAGTGGGGGGTCTCCGGGGAGCTGTTTTTT
TRBJ1-1 | few | TRBD1 | TRBV7-3 | CASSSGTGGTEAFF | TGTGCCAGCAGCTCCGGGACAGGGGGAACTGAAGCTTTCTTT
TRBJ2-7 | few | TRBD1 | TRBV4-3 | CASSQEDRAFGEQYF | TGCGCCAGCAGCCAAGAAGACAGGGCCTTCGGCGAGCAGTACTTC
TRBJ2-3 | . | TRBD2 | TRBV28 | CASSQGAGGYTQYF | TGTGCCAGCAGCCAAGGCGCGGGGGGCTATACGCAGTATTTT
TRBJ2-7 | many | TRBD1 | TRBV6-5 | CASSHGTVDEQYF | TGTGCCAGCAGCCACGGGACAGTGGACGAGCAGTACTTC
TRBJ1-1 | many | . | TRBV11-1 | CASSRTGFPQRLNTEAFF | TGTGCCAGCAGTCGAACCGGGTTTCCGCAGCGGTTGAACACTGAAGCTTTCTTT
TRBJ2-5 | few | . | TRBV7-2 | CASSRRVKETQYF | TGTGCCAGCAGCCGCAGGGTAAAGGAGACCCAGTACTTC
TRBJ2-1 | . | TRBD2 | TRBV10-3 | CAVLAGGAAHTNEQFF | TGTGCCGTACTAGCGGGGGGTGCCGCACACACCAATGAGCAGTTCTTC
TRBJ1-1 | . | . | TRBV6-4 | CASRGAGTTEAFF | TGTGCCAGCAGGGGGGCAGGGACCACTGAAGCTTTCTTT
TRBJ2-4 | few | . | TRBV7-6 | CASSSGAGPNIQYF | TGTGCCAGCAGCTCCGGGGCGGGACCGAACATTCAGTACTTC
TRBJ2-5 | few | TRBD2 | TRBV20-1 | CSLAGGMETQYF | TGCAGTTTAGCGGGGGGGATGGAGACCCAGTACTTC
TRBJ2-4 | . | . | TRBV10-3 | CAISEAGTIAAKNIQYF | TGTGCCATCAGTGAGGCCGGGACCATAGCGGCCAAAAACATTCAGTACTTC
TRBJ1-2 | many | TRBD1 | TRBV5-6 | CASSRYYRGPGYTF | TGTGCCAGCAGCAGATACTACAGGGGGCCTGGCTACACCTTC
TRBJ1-2 | many | . | TRBV6-2/TRBV6-3 | CATGPLGRGTSGYTF | TGTGCCACCGGTCCGCTCGGGCGGGGGACGAGTGGCTACACCTTC
TRBJ2-2 | few | . | TRBV28 | CASSRDKDFAGELFF | TGTGCCAGCAGCCGAGACAAGGACTTCGCCGGGGAGCTGTTTTTT
TRBJ2-2 | few | . | TRBV6-2/TRBV6-3 | CASSRGGAMSTGELFF | TGTGCCAGCAGCAGAGGGGGGGCTATGAGCACCGGGGAGCTGTTTTTT
TRBJ2-1 | . | . | TRBV27 | CASSLGPNNEQFF | TGTGCCAGCAGTTTAGGCCCTAACAATGAGCAGTTCTTC
TRBJ2-7 | few | TRBD1 | TRBV12-3/TRBV12-4 | CASSPAGTGFLYEQYF | TGTGCCAGCAGTCCAGCCGGGACAGGGTTTCTCTACGAGCAGTACTTC
TRBJ1-2 | few | TRBD1 | TRBV10-2 | CAVSEDRDYTF | TGCGCCGTCTCAGAGGACAGGGACTACACCTTC
TRBJ1-2 | few | . | TRBV7-8 | CASSRAGDGYTF | TGTGCCAGCAGCCGCGCGGGTGACGGCTACACCTTC
TRBJ1-5 | many | . | TRBV2 | CASSEVTADQPQHF | TGTGCCAGCAGTGAAGTGACGGCGGATCAGCCCCAGCATTTT
TRBJ2-1 | few | TRBD2 | TRBV24-1 | CATSSSGGYNEQFF | TGTGCCACCAGTTCTAGCGGGGGGTACAATGAGCAGTTCTTC
TRBJ1-1 | . | . | TRBV28 | CASRPGSMNTEAFF | TGTGCCAGCAGACCAGGCAGCATGAACACTGAAGCTTTCTTT
TRBJ2-7 | few | TRBD1 | TRBV5-1 | CASSYDRENEQYF | TGCGCCAGCAGCTATGACAGGGAAAACGAGCAGTACTTC
TRBJ1-2 | . | . | TRBV20-1 | CSAPQEDSYGYTF | TGCAGTGCTCCCCAAGAGGATTCCTATGGCTACACCTTC
TRBJ1-2 | . | . | TRBV12-3/TRBV12-4 | CASSHRAGGYTF | TGTGCCAGCAGTCACCGAGCGGGTGGCTACACCTTC
TRBJ2-1 | . | . | TRBV11-1 | CASSLSGDAQFF | TGTGCCAGCAGCTTATCCGGGGATGCCCAGTTCTTC
TRBJ1-2 | . | . | TRBV5-1 | CASGYQASSQFHTF | TGCGCCAGTGGATATCAGGCGTCGTCTCAGTTCCACACCTTC
TRBJ2-5 | . | . | TRBV3-1 | CASSQGSGGLGDTQYF | TGTGCCAGCAGCCAAGGATCAGGGGGGCTAGGTGATACCCAGTACTTC
TRBJ2-1 | . | . | TRBV4-3 | CASSQVSSDNEQFF | TGCGCCAGCAGCCAAGTCAGCAGCGACAATGAGCAGTTCTTC